This T cell receptor beta chain is from a study of beta chain features in type 1 diabetes (dated by TCRdb to between 2018 and 2020). Study-wide context: Mean age, gender distribution, total cell number and subset yield did not differ between patients and healthy donors. Across all samples, around 99 million sorted cells were examined, and cell number per subset correlated strongly with RNA yield. In the study, recently diagnosed type 1 diabetes patients and matched healthy donors were compared on the TCRB repertoires of their sorted circulating CD4+ T cell subsets. Regulatory and stem cell-like memory subsets were obtained from only 8 patients and roughly 8 healthy donors, while naive and central memory subsets were obtained from all 28 donors. What the study reported, not specific to this receptor: Because cDNA rather than genomic DNA was sequenced, highly expressing activated cells could have been over-represented, although no difference in activation and CD3 levels was found between groups. Because small numbers of individuals were included in the HLA sub-analyses, any influence of HLA type on TCRB rearrangement was left unresolved. Patients with type 1 diabetes made fewer insertions and deleted more nucleotides at VDJ recombination sites, implying thymic rearrangement abnormalities. A moderate but significant shortening of TCRB CDR3 length was observed in type 1 diabetes patients in all four CD4+ subsets. PCR might favor shorter templates, but patient and control samples were amplified and corrected together, so any skew would affect both groups equally. Naive, central memory and regulatory TCRB repertoires appeared more similar among patients than among healthy donors.

Notes on this clone: The antigen it binds to is not known. Base-call qualities are not available, and no considerably larger clone is one nucleotide away.

The High Capacity cDNA Reverse Transcription Kit was used to reverse transcribe all of the isolated RNA, meaning that expressed TCRB transcripts were what got sequenced. Naive, central memory and regulatory T cell samples underwent deep immunoSEQ sequencing, averaging about 3.5 million total reads per sample. After sorted cells were lysed in RLT buffer, RNA was extracted with DNase-treated RNeasy Micro or Mini kits, with the choice depending on cell number. To prevent cross-contamination, every cell subset was processed on its own, while patient and healthy donor samples were processed together. The immunoSEQ multiplex PCR was used to amplify TCRB sequences from cDNA, yielding 87-bp fragments that span the CDR3 region. Sequencing of the amplicons was done on the Illumina HiSeq platform. Regarding the original processing steps: Synthetic template baselines were used to correct PCR bias computationally, reads within Hamming distance 2 were collapsed, and singletons that could not be merged were discarded. Reads were aligned to IMGT to assign V, D and J genes, CDR3 length, and insertions or deletions at six rearrangement sites. Within each subset, clonotype counts were normalized to the number of sorted cells before true diversity and Gini coefficients were calculated with the tcR R package. The overlap coefficient, calculated on TCRB nucleotide sequences, was used to measure repertoire sharing. TCRdb retrieved this table from immuneACCESS and kept in-frame rearrangements only. Not all clones are present; in checked studies, unresolved V genes account for under half, and no reason is known for the remainder. The DNA gave D and trimming, while V, J and clone size come from that table. The sample includes under 400,000 clones, with 12% to 15% observed a single time. The ten largest clones represent over 5.5% of the sample.

A single peripheral blood draw of 90 to 150 mL on average was collected from each donor into heparinised tubes. A BD FACSAria II was used to sort naive, central memory, regulatory and stem cell-like memory CD4+ T cells with a panel that included CD45RO, CCR7, CD25, CD127, CD95 and CD27. A purity above 95% was achieved for all sorted populations. PBMCs were isolated immediately by Lymphoprep density gradient centrifugation and stained directly without culture. To minimize batch effects, samples were stained and sorted in pairs, one healthy donor with one patient per experiment. Trimming removed 1 base from V and 4 bases from J, leaving 13 bases between the germline ends. CDR1 and CDR2, looked up from the germline V gene, are MGHRA and YSYEKL. The CDR3 runs 15 amino acids, cysteine and phenylalanine included. Of the read, only the CDR3 DNA is kept; its 45 bases are in frame from base 1.

The specimen sequenced was central memory CD4+ T cells from blood. The receptor's source is a man aged 25-40 years in good health. The chain couples TRBV4-1 to TRBJ1-2; the D gene is not confidently resolved. For the CDR3, the sequence is CASSQGTTSSYGYTF. The nucleotide sequence reads as follows: TGCGCCAGCAGCCAAGGGACCACGTCGTCCTATGGCTACACCTTC.